This T cell receptor beta chain was profiled in a study of T cell changes during pregnancy in multiple sclerosis. This table comes from immunoSEQ multiplex PCR, and its TCRdb copy is limited to in-frame clones, with some not included. The profile shows approximately 50,000 clones, roughly 88% of them singletons. Germline assignment: CDR1 SNHLY and CDR2 FYNNEI. V was clipped by 3 bases and J by 11 bases, with 17 bases between them. The CDR3 contains 13 residues. The input for sequencing was peripheral blood, taken in the second trimester of pregnancy. This clonotype originated in a female donor with multiple sclerosis, enrolled in a pregnancy study. This chain uses TRBV2 with TRBJ2-7, with a weak D call TRBD1 (6 bases). CDR3 sequence reads: CASSDRRSRGEYF. The CDR3 DNA follows: TGTGCCAGCAGTGATAGACGGTCCAGGGGTGAGTACTTC.